This entry lists 24 T cell receptor beta chains sequenced from one sample in a study of T-cell memory formation after mild COVID-19. MiXCR was run by TCRdb on the 5' RACE reads, yielding one entry per CDR3 protein. The table lists approximately 400,000 distinct CDR3 sequences, approximately 24% of them singletons. The sequenced sample consisted of PBMCs or a T cell subset sorted from them (not recorded which). The receptors shown here come from an adult woman who had mild COVID-19 (a few samples of this study predate the infection). Cell type and time point are not known.

The genes are TRBV6-5 and TRBJ2-1, with a tentative D call TRBD2 (6 bases). Germline V gene data show CDR1 as MNHEY and CDR2 as SVGAGI. Trimming removed 0 bases from V and 11 bases from J, with 17 bases in between. This CDR3 has 15 amino acids. The CDR3 spells CASSYSGGLGFKQFF. The CDR3 nucleotides read TGTGCCAGCAGTTACTCGGGGGGATTGGGATTTAAGCAGTTCTTC.

The rearrangement uses TRBV2 and TRBJ2-7; 11 positions agree with TRBD1. V gave up 4 bases and J gave up 4 bases; unmatched junction bases: 3. The CDR3 contains 14 residues. Germline V lookup: CDR1 SNHLY, CDR2 FYNNEI. CDR3 in DNA: TGTGCCAGCAGTGCGGACAGGGGGCTTTACGAGCAGTACTTC. It encodes CASSADRGLYEQYF.

The J gene is TRBJ1-3, the V gene TRBV15; TRBD1 agrees at 7 bases. CDR3 length equals 15 residues. Trimming cost V 3 bases and J 4 bases; bases outside gene matches: 6. Germline-derived CDR1 and CDR2 are LNHNV and YYDKDF (reference sequence). The CDR3: CATSRLQGSGNTIYF. Here the CDR3 DNA reads TGTGCCACCAGCAGGCTACAGGGGTCGGGAAACACCATATATTTT.

This clonotype was seen repeatedly, ten times or more. The V and J genes are TRBV5-5 and TRBJ1-1; no reliable D call. The CDR3 covers 14 residues. In germline, CDR1 is SGHKS, CDR2 YYEKEE (reference sequence). The V and J ends lost 4 bases and 1 base respectively, with 11 bases between them. The CDR3 loop is CASSLPVSNTEAFF. The CDR3 DNA reads as TGTGCCAGCAGCCTACCCGTGTCGAACACTGAAGCTTTCTTT.

The genes are TRBV10-3 and TRBJ2-3, with D unresolved. The CDR3 totals 12 residues. The V end was cut by 3 bases, the J end by 6 bases, with 7 bases between. Germline V CDR1 and CDR2: ENHRY, SYGVKD. This CDR3 reads CAISDGVDTQYF. CDR3 nucleotide sequence: TGTGCCATCAGTGATGGAGTGGATACGCAGTATTTT.

The chain links TRBV6-5 to TRBJ1-2, with 7 bases matching TRBD1. The CDR3 covers 13 residues. Germline V lookup: CDR1 MNHEY, CDR2 SVGAGI. V was clipped by 6 bases and J by 6 bases; unmatched bases: 7. The CDR3 spells CASRTRGIDGYTF. The CDR3 nucleotides are TGTGCCAGCAGGACCAGGGGGATTGATGGCTACACCTTC.

The gene calls are TRBV6-1 and TRBJ2-3; D gene uncertain. The CDR3 has 15 amino acids. V was trimmed by 2 bases and J by 3 bases, leaving 12 bases between them. From germline, CDR1 is MNHNS and CDR2 SASEGT. The CDR3 DNA reads TGTGCCAGCAGTGAATCGCCTAGTACTACAGATACGCAGTATTTT. This sequence encodes CASSESPSTTDTQYF.

A few counts support this clonotype. The chain uses TRBV7-9 and TRBJ2-5; 11 positions match TRBD2. The CDR3 spans 18 residues. The ends lost 2 bases at V and 3 bases at J; junction bases unmatched: 11. Germline-derived CDR1 and CDR2 are SEHNR and FQNEAQ (reference sequence). This CDR3 is CASSLTPGLAARKETQYF. CDR3 bases: TGTGCCAGCAGCTTAACCCCGGGACTAGCGGCCAGAAAAGAGACCCAGTACTTC.

This rearrangement joins TRBV14 to TRBJ2-3, with a weak D call TRBD2 (6 bases). Germline V lookup: CDR1 SGHDN, CDR2 FVKESK. The V and J ends lost 6 bases and 6 bases respectively, with 22 bases between them. This CDR3 is 16 amino acids long. The CDR3 coding sequence is TGTGCCAGCAGTCCCTTTGTGGCGGGACCTCTCGATACGCAGTATTTT. Amino acids: CASSPFVAGPLDTQYF.

The rearrangement links TRBV7-2 to TRBJ2-2; D tentatively reads TRBD1 or TRBD2 (5 bases each). Deletions cut 2 bases from V and 6 bases from J, with 10 bases between. Germline CDR1 SGHTA, CDR2 FQGNSA. This CDR3 has 14 amino acids. CDR3: CASSLFGTSGELFF. The CDR3 DNA reads TGTGCCAGCAGCTTATTCGGGACGTCCGGGGAGCTGTTTTTT. The whole variable domain, remainder taken from reference TRBV7-2 and TRBJ2-2, is GAGVSQSPSNKVTEKGKDVELRCDPISGHTALYWYRQSLGQGLEFLIYFQGNSAPDKSGLPSDRFSAERTGGSVSTLTIQRTQQEDSAVYLCASSLFGTSGELFFGEGSRLTVL.

The J gene is TRBJ2-3, the V gene TRBV7-3, with TRBD1 matching over 9 bases. Germline V gene sequence: CDR1 SGHTA, CDR2 FQGTGA. The CDR3 loop spans 17 amino acids. With V trimmed by 4 bases and J by 3 bases, 11 bases remained unmatched. CDR3 DNA: TGTGCCAGCAGCTCAGGGACAGGGCCTAGGGGGACAGATACGCAGTATTTT. This codes for CASSSGTGPRGTDTQYF.

The genes are TRBV11-2 and TRBJ1-6; D is undetermined. In germline, CDR1 is SGHAT, CDR2 FQNNGV. The V end lost 1 base, the J end lost 5 bases, and 6 bases lay between the germline ends. CDR3 length: 14 amino acids. CDR3 sequence (DNA): TGTGCCAGCAGCTTAGGTCTAAATAATTCACCCCTCCACTTT. Its protein product is CASSLGLNNSPLHF. Together with reference TRBV11-2 and TRBJ1-6, the CDR3 gives the full variable domain: EAGVAQSPRYKIIEKRQSVAFWCNPISGHATLYWYQQILGQGPKLLIQFQNNGVVDDSQLPKDRFSAERLKGVDSTLKIQPAKLEDSAVYLCASSLGLNNSPLHFGNGTRLTVT.

This clonotype was seen more than once but under ten times. V gene TRBV30 combines with J gene TRBJ1-5; 7 positions match TRBD1. This CDR3 contains 16 residues. From germline, CDR1 is GTSNPN and CDR2 SVGIG (reference sequence). Trimming at V came to 2 bases and at J to 6 bases, leaving 13 bases not matched to a gene. The CDR3 spells CAWSKGGTYRGQPQHF. The CDR3 bases are TGTGCCTGGAGTAAAGGGGGCACATATCGTGGTCAGCCCCAGCATTTT.

CDR3 protein: CASRTGALNTEAFF. CDR3 nucleotide sequence: TGTGCCAGCAGGACAGGGGCCTTGAACACTGAAGCTTTCTTT. The rearrangement links TRBV7-9 to TRBJ1-1; 8 bases fit TRBD1. The germline V gene encodes CDR1 SEHNR and CDR2 FQNEAQ (reference sequence). J gave up 0 bases and V 6 bases, and 3 bases lay outside the gene matches. The CDR3 runs to 14 residues.

This clonotype was detected a few times. The chain couples TRBV7-3 to TRBJ2-3, with D tentatively TRBD1 or TRBD2 (5 bases each). Looked up from germline, CDR1 is SGHTA and CDR2 is FQGTGA. The CDR3 consists of 17 residues. With 5 bases removed from V and 2 bases from J, the gap between germline ends came to 20 bases. CDR3 region: CASSPSLGRLSTDTQYF. The CDR3 nucleotides are TGTGCCAGCAGCCCAAGTCTGGGGCGACTATCCACAGATACGCAGTATTTT.

The J gene is TRBJ2-3, the V gene TRBV12-3 or TRBV12-4, with TRBD1 as a possible D gene (5 bases). Deletions cut 0 bases from V and 3 bases from J, with 13 bases between. This CDR3 spans 16 amino acids. The CDR3, as DNA: TGTGCCAGCAGTTTAGCATGGAGCCCAGGGACAGATACGCAGTATTTT. The encoded protein is CASSLAWSPGTDTQYF.

The chain carries TRBV9 and TRBJ2-3; D ambiguous. Germline CDR1 reads SGDLS; CDR2 reads YYNGEE. Between the trimmed V and J ends, which lost 0 bases and 0 bases, there was a span of 8 bases. The CDR3 consists of 15 residues. Here the CDR3 DNA reads TGTGCCAGCAGCGTAGATGCGTTGAGCACAGATACGCAGTATTTT. As protein: CASSVDALSTDTQYF. Complete variable domain (other parts from reference TRBV9 and TRBJ2-3): DSGVTQTPKHLITATGQRVTLRCSPRSGDLSVYWYQQSLDQGLQFLIQYYNGEERAKGNILERFSAQQFPDLHSELNLSSLELGDSALYFCASSVDALSTDTQYFGPGTRLTVL.

Concerning this clonotype: This may be a read error, as it is one base from a much larger clone. The V call is TRBV9, the J call TRBJ2-7; 8 bases fit TRBD2. The V and J ends lost 0 bases and 2 bases, in that order; junction bases with no gene match: 1. The germline V gene has CDR1 SGDLS and CDR2 YYNGEE. The length of the CDR3 is 14 residues. The CDR3 loop reads CASSVGTSPYEQYF. The DNA of the CDR3 is TGTGCCAGCAGCGTAGGGACTAGCCCCTACGAGCAGTACTTC. The variable domain in full, with the rest retrieved from reference TRBV9 and TRBJ2-7, is DSGVTQTPKHLITATGQRVTLRCSPRSGDLSVYWYQQSLDQGLQFLIQYYNGEERAKGNILERFSAQQFPDLHSELNLSSLELGDSALYFCASSVGTSPYEQYFGPGTRLTVT.

V and J are TRBV2 and TRBJ2-1; possibly TRBD1 for D (6 bases). The germline V gene encodes CDR1 SNHLY and CDR2 FYNNEI. This CDR3 spans 16 amino acids. Trimming cost V 3 bases and J 0 bases, with 12 bases left between them. CDR3 in amino acids: CASSERTASSYNEQFF. Here the CDR3 DNA reads TGTGCCAGCAGTGAGCGGACAGCCAGCTCCTACAATGAGCAGTTCTTC.

The gene calls are TRBV27 and TRBJ2-1; 9 positions match TRBD1. The CDR3 sequence is 22 residues long. Trimming at V came to 4 bases and at J to 1 base, leaving 23 bases not matched to a gene. In germline, CDR1 is MNHEY, CDR2 SMNVEV (reference sequence). The CDR3 bases are TGTGCCAGCAGTTCGGGTTTGGAGACGAGACCCGGGACAGGGATTTCCTACAATGAGCAGTTCTTC. As protein: CASSSGLETRPGTGISYNEQFF.

The chain couples TRBV3-1 to TRBJ2-2; 11 bases match TRBD1. The CDR3 runs to 17 residues. Germline V gene lookup returns CDR1 LGHDT and CDR2 YNNKEL (reference sequence). Trimming cost V 4 bases and J 7 bases; bases outside gene matches: 11. CDR3 bases: TGTGCCAGCAGCCCATCCGGGACAGGGGGAGCGGTCGGGGAGCTGTTTTTT. Translation gives CASSPSGTGGAVGELFF.

The J gene is TRBJ1-2, the V gene TRBV6-5; D unclear. Trimming took 6 bases from V and 8 from J, leaving 16 bases between them. Looked up from germline, CDR1 is MNHEY and CDR2 is SVGAGI. The CDR3 runs to 13 residues. The DNA of the CDR3 is TGTGCCAGCAGCCCCCGGCCTAAGCGGGGCTACACCTTC. It yields the protein CASSPRPKRGYTF.

V gene TRBV7-8 combines with J gene TRBJ1-2; D might be TRBD1 (5 bases). This CDR3 is built from 14 residues. With 1 base removed from V and 8 bases from J, the gap between germline ends came to 14 bases. The germline V gene has CDR1 SGHVS and CDR2 FQNEAQ. The CDR3 DNA sequence: TGTGCCAGCAGCTTAGGACAGAGTTCTACAGGCTACACCTTC. Encoded protein: CASSLGQSSTGYTF. The variable domain in full, completed from reference TRBV7-8 and TRBJ1-2, reads GAGVSQSPRYKVAKRGQDVALRCDPISGHVSLFWYQQALGQGPEFLTYFQNEAQLDKSGLPSDRFFAERPEGSVSTLKIQRTQQEDSAVYLCASSLGQSSTGYTFGSGTRLTVV.

This clonotype was counted a few times. The J gene is TRBJ2-1, the V gene TRBV2; D remains unclear. Per germline, CDR1 SNHLY and CDR2 FYNNEI. CDR3 length: 14 amino acids. V was pared by 2 bases and J by 6 bases, with 11 bases between. The CDR3 coding sequence is TGTGCCAGCAGTGAAAGGCGCAGCCTCAATGAGCAGTTCTTC. It is translated as CASSERRSLNEQFF.